The 3 T cell receptor beta chains below were found in one sample sequenced in a study of cytomegalovirus exposure and HLA in healthy donors. The method was immunoSEQ multiplex PCR; TCRdb's version includes in-frame clones alone and lacks a portion of them. The sample contains fewer than 400,000 clones, approximately 85% of which appear only once. Material: PBMCs. These receptors were obtained from a man aged 30 to 45 in good health and CMV-seronegative.

CDR3 loop: CATSPGTEGLNGYTF. DNA of the CDR3: TGTGCCACCAGCCCCGGGACAGAGGGATTAAATGGCTACACCTTC. V gene TRBV15 combines with J gene TRBJ1-2, with 7 bases fitting TRBD1. The CDR3 is 15 amino acids. With 5 bases clipped from V and 6 bases from J, the junction kept 12 bases outside the gene matches. Germline CDR1 reads LNHNV; CDR2 reads YYDKDF (reference sequence). The whole variable domain, remainder taken from reference TRBV15 and TRBJ1-2, is DAMVIQNPRYQVTQFGKPVTLSCSQTLNHNVMYWYQQKSSQAPKLLFHYYDKDFNNEADTPDNFQSRRPNTSFCFLDIRSPGLGDTAMYLCATSPGTEGLNGYTFGSGTRLTVV.

This clone was picked up one time. The V gene is TRBV6-5, the J gene TRBJ1-5; D is perhaps TRBD1 (6 bases). CDR3 length: 15 amino acids. Germline values: CDR1 MNHEY, CDR2 SVGAGI. The V and J ends lost 7 bases and 5 bases respectively, with 18 bases between them. Here the CDR3 DNA reads TGTGCCAGCAACGCACTACCCAGGGGTGATCAGCCCCAGCATTTT. It codes for CASNALPRGDQPQHF.

The DNA for the CDR3 is TGTGCCAGCAGCTTACAGATGATCCAAGAGACCCAGTACTTC. Residues: CASSLQMIQETQYF. This chain joins TRBV5-6 and TRBJ2-5; D unclear. V lost 2 bases and J 1 base, leaving 9 bases between the germline ends. Germline V lookup: CDR1 SGHDT, CDR2 YYEEEE. This CDR3 has 14 amino acids.